This T cell receptor (beta chain) was obtained from a study of blood T cell repertoires in COVID-19. About the study: COVID-19 samples from acute and convalescent phases originated in the United States, Italy and Spain. The cDNA or gDNA used as material had been derived from T cells, B-cell-depleted T cells, or PBMCs.

Those who participated ranged in age from 18 to 89 years and resided in 20 to 25 US areas. Donors were grouped by their self-reported clinical history. Method: immunoSEQ multiplex PCR; TCRdb's copy keeps in-frame clones and lacks some. Of approximately 300,000 clones in the sample, 75% to 90% were seen once. The TCR originated in a woman between 25 and 40 years old who had been exposed to COVID-19. The sample comprised PBMCs or T cells enriched from blood (not recorded which).

CDR3 residues: CASSSTDTQYF. Here the CDR3 DNA reads TGTGCCAGCAGTTCGACAGATACGCAGTATTTT. V and J are TRBV28 and TRBJ2-3, with D uncertain. From germline, CDR1 is MDHEN and CDR2 SYDVKM. The ends were cut back, 4 bases at V and 3 bases at J, with 2 bases in the middle. The CDR3 totals 11 residues.